This is a list of T cell receptor beta chains from one sample in a study of blood T cells in healthy people across ages. TCRdb redid the calling of the 5' RACE reads with MiXCR, one entry per CDR3 protein. There are over 1,500,000 distinct CDR3 sequences in the sample; around 50% occur only once, and about 2.1% lies in the top ten. Input material: blood. The receptors come from a woman aged 40 to 50 in good health. CDR3s include the opening cysteine and the closing phenylalanine or tryptophan. D genes are given only for firm matches. Clone size is given for some rows only: seen once, a few or many times, or a class if the clone is expanded.

j_gene: TRBJ2-7; v_gene: TRBV10-3; d_gene: NA; abundance: NA; CDR3nt: TGTGCCATCAGTGAGATGGAATACGAGCAGTACTTC; CDR3aa: CAISEMEYEQYF
j_gene: TRBJ2-5; v_gene: TRBV6-2/TRBV6-3; d_gene: TRBD2; abundance: NA; CDR3nt: TGTGCCAGCAGTTACGGGACTAGCGGGGGGGTAGAGACCCAGTACTTC; CDR3aa: CASSYGTSGGVETQYF
j_gene: TRBJ2-5; v_gene: TRBV27; d_gene: NA; abundance: few; CDR3nt: TGTGCCAGCAGCCGCCTTAGAGGACCTGCCGAAGAGACCCAGTACTTC; CDR3aa: CASSRLRGPAEETQYF
j_gene: TRBJ2-2; v_gene: TRBV10-3; d_gene: NA; abundance: NA; CDR3nt: TGTGCCATCAGAGTGCAGGCGAACACCGGGGAGCTGTTTTTT; CDR3aa: CAIRVQANTGELFF
j_gene: TRBJ2-7; v_gene: TRBV6-2/TRBV6-3; d_gene: NA; abundance: NA; CDR3nt: TGTGCCAGCAGATCCGGGTCCCATCTCGAGCAGTACTTC; CDR3aa: CASRSGSHLEQYF
j_gene: TRBJ2-5; v_gene: TRBV28; d_gene: TRBD1; abundance: NA; CDR3nt: TGTGCCAGCAGTCAACAGGGGGAAAATAGAGAGACCCAGTACTTC; CDR3aa: CASSQQGENRETQYF
j_gene: TRBJ1-6; v_gene: TRBV5-1; d_gene: NA; abundance: NA; CDR3nt: TGCGCCAGCAGCTTGAGCCCTCCCCAGGGTCAGTCACCCCTCCACTTT; CDR3aa: CASSLSPPQGQSPLHF
j_gene: TRBJ1-5; v_gene: TRBV12-3/TRBV12-4; d_gene: NA; abundance: NA; CDR3nt: TGTGCCAGCAGTTTAGCGCTCGGACCGATTAATCAGCCCCAGCATTTT; CDR3aa: CASSLALGPINQPQHF
j_gene: TRBJ2-1; v_gene: TRBV29-1; d_gene: TRBD2; abundance: few; CDR3nt: TGCAGCGTTGAGGGACTAGCGGGGGCCCAAACCTTCTACAATGAGCAGTTCTTC; CDR3aa: CSVEGLAGAQTFYNEQFF
j_gene: TRBJ2-5; v_gene: TRBV7-2; d_gene: NA; abundance: NA; CDR3nt: TGTGCCAGCAGCTTAGTATCGGCGGGGGAGACCCAGTACTTC; CDR3aa: CASSLVSAGETQYF
j_gene: TRBJ2-5; v_gene: TRBV27; d_gene: NA; abundance: NA; CDR3nt: TGTGCCAGCAGCTACAACCTAGGAGTTGGGGAGACCCAGTACTTC; CDR3aa: CASSYNLGVGETQYF
j_gene: TRBJ2-3; v_gene: TRBV7-2; d_gene: TRBD1; abundance: NA; CDR3nt: TGTGCCAGCAGCTTAGTTGGACAGGGGGTAGATACGCAGTATTTT; CDR3aa: CASSLVGQGVDTQYF
j_gene: TRBJ2-3; v_gene: TRBV6-6; d_gene: NA; abundance: NA; CDR3nt: TGTGCCAGCAGCGGCCATACAGATACGCAGTATTTT; CDR3aa: CASSGHTDTQYF
j_gene: TRBJ1-2; v_gene: TRBV28; d_gene: TRBD1; abundance: few; CDR3nt: TGTGCCAGCAGTGTCTACACCGGGACAGGGAGAGCTAACTATGGCTACACCTTC; CDR3aa: CASSVYTGTGRANYGYTF
j_gene: TRBJ2-7; v_gene: TRBV20-1; d_gene: NA; abundance: few; CDR3nt: TGCAGTGCCGACGGATCCTACGAGCAGTACTTC; CDR3aa: CSADGSYEQYF
j_gene: TRBJ2-7; v_gene: TRBV6-1; d_gene: NA; abundance: NA; CDR3nt: TGTGCCAGCAGTGAGACCAGGGATACCGAGCAGTACTTC; CDR3aa: CASSETRDTEQYF
j_gene: TRBJ1-6; v_gene: TRBV20-1; d_gene: NA; abundance: NA; CDR3nt: TGCAGTGGGATTCAGGATACTAATTCACCCCTCCACTTT; CDR3aa: CSGIQDTNSPLHF
j_gene: TRBJ2-7; v_gene: TRBV4-2; d_gene: TRBD2; abundance: few; CDR3nt: TGTGCCAGCAGCCCCGGTGTGGTAGCGGGGGGTTACGAGCAGTACTTC; CDR3aa: CASSPGVVAGGYEQYF
j_gene: TRBJ2-5; v_gene: TRBV7-3; d_gene: TRBD1; abundance: NA; CDR3nt: TGTGCCAGCAGCTTAATGGGGACAGGGGAATTGGAGACCCAGTACTTC; CDR3aa: CASSLMGTGELETQYF
j_gene: TRBJ2-5; v_gene: TRBV6-6; d_gene: NA; abundance: NA; CDR3nt: TGTGCCAGCAGTGACCCCGCAGGCCAAGAGACCCAGTACTTC; CDR3aa: CASSDPAGQETQYF
j_gene: TRBJ1-2; v_gene: TRBV4-3; d_gene: NA; abundance: few; CDR3nt: TGCGCCAGCAGCCAAGACGTTTCGTGGGGAGGCTACACCTTC; CDR3aa: CASSQDVSWGGYTF
j_gene: TRBJ2-1; v_gene: TRBV27; d_gene: TRBD2; abundance: many; CDR3nt: TGTGCCAGCAGTGCCACTAGCGAGGATGAGCAGTTCTTC; CDR3aa: CASSATSEDEQFF
j_gene: TRBJ2-1; v_gene: TRBV6-5; d_gene: NA; abundance: NA; CDR3nt: TGTGCCAGCAGTGGGGCTAGGGGAAATGAGCAGTTCTTC; CDR3aa: CASSGARGNEQFF
j_gene: TRBJ2-3; v_gene: TRBV9; d_gene: NA; abundance: NA; CDR3nt: TGTGCCAGCAGCGTAGGATCTTCTAGGTCAGATACGCAGTATTTT; CDR3aa: CASSVGSSRSDTQYF
j_gene: TRBJ1-1; v_gene: TRBV25-1; d_gene: NA; abundance: NA; CDR3nt: TGTGCCAGCAGTGAACCGGGGAACACTGAAGCTTTCTTT; CDR3aa: CASSEPGNTEAFF
j_gene: TRBJ2-5; v_gene: TRBV14; d_gene: NA; abundance: few; CDR3nt: TGTGCCAGCAGCCAAGATGAGGGTCAGGCGGAAGAGACCCAGTACTTC; CDR3aa: CASSQDEGQAEETQYF
j_gene: TRBJ1-5; v_gene: TRBV28; d_gene: NA; abundance: many; CDR3nt: TGTGCCAGCAGCTCCCCCGCAGGGTCTCGGAGTCAGCCCCAGCATTTT; CDR3aa: CASSSPAGSRSQPQHF
j_gene: TRBJ2-1; v_gene: TRBV29-1; d_gene: TRBD1; abundance: NA; CDR3nt: TGCAGCGAGACAGGGGGCAATGAGCAGTTCTTC; CDR3aa: CSETGGNEQFF
j_gene: TRBJ2-3; v_gene: TRBV7-2; d_gene: NA; abundance: few; CDR3nt: TGTGCCAGCAGCTTAGACAGTGGGGCCAGCGATACGCAGTATTTT; CDR3aa: CASSLDSGASDTQYF
j_gene: TRBJ2-7; v_gene: TRBV27; d_gene: TRBD1; abundance: NA; CDR3nt: TGTGCCAGCAGTTTATCGGGACAGGGGAAGGGATACGAGCAGTACTTC; CDR3aa: CASSLSGQGKGYEQYF
j_gene: TRBJ2-5; v_gene: TRBV20-1; d_gene: NA; abundance: NA; CDR3nt: TGCAGTGCTAGGACCGCAGGGAAGGAAGAGACCCAGTACTTC; CDR3aa: CSARTAGKEETQYF
j_gene: TRBJ2-1; v_gene: TRBV24-1; d_gene: TRBD1; abundance: NA; CDR3nt: TGTGCCACCAGTGCGGGGGACAGGGCTCGTGTGTATCATGAGCAGTTCTTC; CDR3aa: CATSAGDRARVYHEQFF
j_gene: TRBJ1-5; v_gene: TRBV27; d_gene: NA; abundance: NA; CDR3nt: TGTGCCAGCAGTTTAGCAGAGGGGCCCAATCAGCCCCAGCATTTT; CDR3aa: CASSLAEGPNQPQHF
j_gene: TRBJ2-5; v_gene: TRBV6-5; d_gene: NA; abundance: NA; CDR3nt: TGTGCCAGCAGTTCCCCGGCGGAGCAGGGACAAGAGACCCAGTACTTC; CDR3aa: CASSSPAEQGQETQYF
j_gene: TRBJ2-7; v_gene: TRBV4-2; d_gene: NA; abundance: NA; CDR3nt: TGTGCCAGCAGCCAAGACGTGTGGGGGGCCAACTCCTACGAGCAGTACTTC; CDR3aa: CASSQDVWGANSYEQYF
j_gene: TRBJ2-1; v_gene: TRBV28; d_gene: TRBD2; abundance: NA; CDR3nt: TGTGCCAGCAGTTCCAGCGGGGCTCAAGAGACCCAGTTCTTC; CDR3aa: CASSSSGAQETQFF
j_gene: TRBJ1-1; v_gene: TRBV5-1; d_gene: NA; abundance: NA; CDR3nt: TGCGCCAGCAGCTTAGAGATAAACACTGAAGCTTTCTTT; CDR3aa: CASSLEINTEAFF
j_gene: TRBJ2-5; v_gene: TRBV28; d_gene: NA; abundance: NA; CDR3nt: TGTGCCAGCAGTGATACCGGGACCAGGCAGTACTTC; CDR3aa: CASSDTGTRQYF
j_gene: TRBJ1-5; v_gene: TRBV20-1; d_gene: NA; abundance: NA; CDR3nt: TGCAGTGCTAGTACTGGGGACATAGATCAGCCCCAGCATTTT; CDR3aa: CSASTGDIDQPQHF
j_gene: TRBJ1-4; v_gene: TRBV4-3; d_gene: NA; abundance: NA; CDR3nt: TGCGCCAGCAGCCAAGAGATGGCAACTAATGAAAAACTGTTTTTT; CDR3aa: CASSQEMATNEKLFF
j_gene: TRBJ2-5; v_gene: TRBV9; d_gene: NA; abundance: NA; CDR3nt: TGTGCCAGCAGCCCAGGAGGGACAGTAAAAGAGACCCAGTACTTC; CDR3aa: CASSPGGTVKETQYF